The 9 T cell receptor beta chains below were found in one sample sequenced in a study of blood T cell repertoires in COVID-19. Repertoires were generated with immunoSEQ multiplex PCR, while TCRdb's copy carries only in-frame clones and drops some. In the table there are some 100,000 clones, nearly 90% of which are singletons. Sample: peripheral blood. All receptors derive from a woman aged 55-70 years with acute or convalescent COVID-19.

This clone was found once. This chain uses TRBV4-1 with TRBJ2-5, with a tentative D call TRBD2 (5 bases). The germline CDR1 and CDR2 sequences are MGHRA and YSYEKL. V lost 0 bases to trimming and J lost 4 bases, with 18 bases between them. The CDR3 covers 17 residues. Written as DNA, the CDR3 is TGCGCCAGCAGCCAAGATATCGTGGGAGCTCAACGAGAGACCCAGTACTTC. Amino acids: CASSQDIVGAQRETQYF.

This rearrangement joins TRBV10-2 to TRBJ1-3; D is undetermined. The germline V and J ends were trimmed by 3 bases and 9 bases, with 12 bases remaining between them. The CDR3 runs to 13 residues. Looked up from germline, CDR1 is WSHSY and CDR2 is SAAADI. The CDR3 DNA is TGCGCCAGCAGTGAAAGCCTCCCAGGCACCATATATTTT. The encoded protein is CASSESLPGTIYF.

The V call is TRBV11-1, the J call TRBJ2-2; 9 nucleotides agree with TRBD2. From germline, CDR1 is SGHAT and CDR2 FQDESV (reference sequence). After removal of 4 bases from V and 4 bases from J, the junction contained 1 base not matched to a gene. The CDR3 is 14 amino acids. CDR3 coding DNA: TGTGCCAGCAGCTCAGCGGGAGGCACCGGGGAGCTGTTTTTT. It codes for CASSSAGGTGELFF.

V and J are TRBV2 and TRBJ2-5; 8 bases map to TRBD1. The V gene's germline CDR1 is SNHLY and CDR2 FYNNEI. The V segment lost 6 bases and the J segment 4 bases; nucleotides outside the gene matches: 10. CDR3 length: 15 amino acids. CDR3: CASRRGRGPGETQYF. CDR3 nucleotide sequence: TGTGCCAGCAGGCGGGGCAGGGGGCCGGGAGAGACCCAGTACTTC.

The genes are TRBV23-1 and TRBJ1-5, with 7 bases aligning to TRBD1. TRBV23-1 is an open reading frame whose function is uncertain. The CDR3 consists of 16 residues. The V segment lost 2 bases and the J segment 4 bases; nucleotides outside the gene matches: 8. CDR3 nucleotide sequence: TGCGCCAGCAGTCAACCAAGGACAGGTCCAAATCAGCCCCAGCATTTT. Translated: CASSQPRTGPNQPQHF.

The rearrangement links TRBV6-5 to TRBJ1-2; possibly TRBD1 for D (5 bases). From germline, CDR1 is MNHEY and CDR2 SVGAGI. The CDR3 is 14 amino acids. V was clipped by 0 bases and J by 6 bases, with 11 bases between them. The CDR3 sequence: CASSYSVGGDGYTF. For the CDR3, the DNA is TGTGCCAGCAGTTACTCTGTGGGGGGAGATGGCTACACCTTC.

The J gene is TRBJ2-2, the V gene TRBV11-2; D is possibly TRBD1 (6 bases). There are 14 residues in the CDR3. V was trimmed by 7 bases and J by 3 bases, leaving 12 bases between them. CDR1 and CDR2 from the germline V gene are SGHAT and FQNNGV. The CDR3, as DNA: TGTGCCAGCACTTCAGGGGTTGACACCGGGGAGCTGTTTTTT. It yields the protein CASTSGVDTGELFF.

This chain links TRBV6-6 with TRBJ1-6, with D unclear. CDR3 size: 12 residues. The V end lost 2 bases, the J end lost 10 bases, and 6 bases lay between the germline ends. Germline CDR1 is MNHNY and CDR2 is SVGAGI (reference sequence). The CDR3 sequence: CASSYQRSPLHF. The CDR3 DNA sequence: TGTGCCAGCAGTTACCAACGGTCACCCCTCCACTTT.

The rearrangement uses TRBV19 and TRBJ2-2; the D gene is possibly TRBD2 (5 bases). V dropped 6 bases and J dropped 0 bases, with 11 bases sitting between them. The CDR3 sequence is 15 residues long. Germline-derived CDR1 and CDR2 are LNHDA and SQIVND (reference sequence). The CDR3 region has the DNA TGTGCCAGTAGGCCGGGAAACGCGAACACCGGGGAGCTGTTTTTT. It codes for CASRPGNANTGELFF.